The following is a TCR beta chain sequence with its context. Its antigen is not known. The sample belongs to a study of OX40 agonist ivuxolimab in advanced cancers. Study as a whole: Ivuxolimab, an agonistic anti-OX40 (CD134) antibody, was given to patients.

Study-wide results and limits: The study found that CD8+ T cells averaged more expanded clones than CD4+. Partial responders receiving 0.1-3.0 mg/kg showed among the lowest clonal expansion.

This CDR3 is 11 amino acids long. Trimming pared 6 bases from V and 6 bases from J, leaving 7 bases between. CDR1 WNHNN and CDR2 SYGVQD come from the germline V gene (reference sequence). Some clones are missing from TCRdb's copy, which holds only in-frame ones; the method was immunoSEQ multiplex PCR. The data contain tens of thousands of clones, approximately 78% of them singletons. Prior autoimmune disease or systemic immunosuppression barred patients. The rearrangement uses TRBV10-1 and TRBJ2-3; D may be TRBD1 (5 bases). Sequences were derived from CD4+ or CD8+ T cells sorted from blood, sampled in a trial of the OX40 agonist ivuxolimab. This receptor was taken from an adult with an advanced solid tumor such as melanoma, head and neck, liver or kidney cancer. The CDR3 region has the DNA TGCGCCAGCAGCCCAGGGGATACGCAGTATTTT. It specifies CASSPGDTQYF.